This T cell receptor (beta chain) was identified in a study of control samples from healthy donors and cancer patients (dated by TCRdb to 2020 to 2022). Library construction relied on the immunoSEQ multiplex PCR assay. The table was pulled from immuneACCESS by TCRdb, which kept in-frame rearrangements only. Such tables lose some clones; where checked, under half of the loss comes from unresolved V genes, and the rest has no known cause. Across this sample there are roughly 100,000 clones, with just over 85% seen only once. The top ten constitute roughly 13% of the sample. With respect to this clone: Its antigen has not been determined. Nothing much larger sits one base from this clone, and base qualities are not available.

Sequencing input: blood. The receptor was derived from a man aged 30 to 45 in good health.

The CDR3: CASSLWRGEQETQYF. DNA sequence: TGTGCCAGCAGCCTATGGCGCGGGGAACAAGAGACCCAGTACTTC. The sequence is built from TRBV7-2 and TRBJ2-5; the best D guess is TRBD2, with 6 bases matching. From the cysteine through the phenylalanine, the CDR3 covers 15 amino acids. This entry keeps only the CDR3 DNA: 45 bases, framed from base 1. V and J are truncated by 5 bases and 2 bases respectively, leaving an intervening sequence of 15 bases. The germline V gene gives CDR1 as SGHTA and CDR2 as FQGNSA.